This TCR beta chain stems from a study of T-cell reconstitution after alpha-beta-depleted transplantation in children. Points from the study as a whole: Surviving recipient T cells and intrathymic progenitors accounted for some patients' high TCRbeta diversity at day 60.

This clonotype was counted ten times or more. Its matching antigen is unknown. TCRbeta library preparation incorporated unique molecular identifiers. TCRdb used MiXCR to reprocess the PCR reads, holding one entry per CDR3 protein. The data contain around 200,000 distinct CDR3 sequences, 11% of them seen just once; the ten biggest clones take up 28%. The origin of this receptor is a child younger than two with acute myeloid leukemia, due to receive a stem cell transplant. The material was PBMCs, obtained before TCRalphabeta/CD19-depleted stem cell transplant.

This CDR3 is CASSPSIGLEAFF. The CDR3 DNA follows: TGTGCCAGCAGCCCCAGCATAGGGCTAGAAGCTTTCTTT. This chain joins TRBV7-6 and TRBJ1-1; D is ambiguous. CDR1 and CDR2 (germline): SGHVS, FNYEAQ. The V gene lost 5 bases and the J gene lost 8 bases, with 15 bases spanning the gap. There are 13 residues in the CDR3.